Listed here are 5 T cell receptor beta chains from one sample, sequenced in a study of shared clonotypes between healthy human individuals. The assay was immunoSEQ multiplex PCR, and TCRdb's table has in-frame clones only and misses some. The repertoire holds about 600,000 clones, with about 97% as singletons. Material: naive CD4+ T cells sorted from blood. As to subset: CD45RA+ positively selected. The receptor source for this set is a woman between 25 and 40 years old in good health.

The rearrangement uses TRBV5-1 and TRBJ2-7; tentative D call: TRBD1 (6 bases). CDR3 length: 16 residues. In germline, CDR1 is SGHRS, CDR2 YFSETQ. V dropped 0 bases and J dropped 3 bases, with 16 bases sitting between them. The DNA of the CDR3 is TGCGCCAGCAGCTTGGATAGGGACACAAACTACTACGAGCAGTACTTC. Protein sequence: CASSLDRDTNYYEQYF.

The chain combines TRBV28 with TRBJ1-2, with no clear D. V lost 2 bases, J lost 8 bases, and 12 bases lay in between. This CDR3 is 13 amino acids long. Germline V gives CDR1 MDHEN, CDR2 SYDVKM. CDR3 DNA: TGTGCCAGCAGTTTAACGGTTTTCATAGGCTACACCTTC. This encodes CASSLTVFIGYTF.

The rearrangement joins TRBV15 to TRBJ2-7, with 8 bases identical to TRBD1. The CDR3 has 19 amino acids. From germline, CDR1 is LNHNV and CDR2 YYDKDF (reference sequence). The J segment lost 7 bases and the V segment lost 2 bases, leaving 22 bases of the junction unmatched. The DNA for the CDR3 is TGTGCCACCAGCAGATCAAACTGGGACAGGCCGCTAGTTATCCCAGAGCAGTACTTC. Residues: CATSRSNWDRPLVIPEQYF.

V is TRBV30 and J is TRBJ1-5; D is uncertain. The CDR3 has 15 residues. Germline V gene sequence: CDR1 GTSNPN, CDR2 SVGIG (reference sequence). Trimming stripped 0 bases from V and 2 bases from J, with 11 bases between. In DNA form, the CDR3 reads TGTGCCTGGAGTGTACGCGGCTCGGGCAATCAGCCCCAGCATTTT. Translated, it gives CAWSVRGSGNQPQHF.

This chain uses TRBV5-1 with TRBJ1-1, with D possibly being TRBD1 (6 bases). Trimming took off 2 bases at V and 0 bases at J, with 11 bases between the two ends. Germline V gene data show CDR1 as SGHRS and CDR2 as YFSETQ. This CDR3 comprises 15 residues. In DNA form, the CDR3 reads TGCGCCAGCAGCTTACGGGACAAGTTGAACACTGAAGCTTTCTTT. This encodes CASSLRDKLNTEAFF.